The clone carrying this T cell receptor beta chain occurred once. Antigen specificity is unknown. The method was immunoSEQ multiplex PCR; TCRdb's version includes in-frame clones alone and lacks a portion of them. The sample lists under 45,000 clones; roughly 80% were seen once. Germline lookup yields CDR1 SGHAT and CDR2 FQNNGV. V was clipped by 2 bases and J by 4 bases, with 3 bases between them. The CDR3 is 12 amino acids. This sample was taken from a study of immune evolution from preneoplasia to lung adenocarcinoma. Study at large: HLA loss of heterozygosity: around 6.5% AIS, about 15% MIA, around 33% ADC, none AAH.

General observations from the study: From normal lung to invasive adenocarcinoma, top clone frequencies appeared to decrease.

The receptor's source is a person between 60 and 69 years old with lung adenocarcinoma. Input material: FFPE invasive lung adenocarcinoma tissue. This chain links TRBV11-2 with TRBJ1-3; D remains ambiguous. The CDR3 DNA follows: TGTGCCAGCAGCTTACAGGGAAACACCATATATTTT. This gives the protein CASSLQGNTIYF.